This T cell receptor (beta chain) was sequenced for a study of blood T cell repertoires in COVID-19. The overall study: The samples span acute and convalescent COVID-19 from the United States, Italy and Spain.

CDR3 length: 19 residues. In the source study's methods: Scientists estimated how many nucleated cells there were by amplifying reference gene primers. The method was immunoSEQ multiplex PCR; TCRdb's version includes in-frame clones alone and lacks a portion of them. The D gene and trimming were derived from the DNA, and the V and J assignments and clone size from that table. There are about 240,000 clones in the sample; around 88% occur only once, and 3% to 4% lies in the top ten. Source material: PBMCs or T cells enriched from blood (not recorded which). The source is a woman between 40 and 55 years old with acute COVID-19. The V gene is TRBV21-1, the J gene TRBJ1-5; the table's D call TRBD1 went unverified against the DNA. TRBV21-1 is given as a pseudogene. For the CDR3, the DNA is TGTGCCAGCAGCAATGCGGGACAGGGTAAAATTATAACGGGGCAGCCCCAGCATTTT. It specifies CASSNAGQGKIITGQPQHF.